The sequence of this TCR beta chain was determined in a study of T-cell reconstitution after alpha-beta-depleted transplantation in children. Unique molecular identifiers were incorporated during preparation of the TCRbeta library. MiXCR, applied by TCRdb to the PCR reads, yields one record per CDR3 protein. Of about 240,000 distinct CDR3 sequences listed, 20% to 30% are singletons. Germline loops: CDR1 DFQATT, CDR2 SNEGSKA (reference sequence). The CDR3 runs 14 residues. V dropped 1 base and J dropped 3; count of bases not matched to a gene: 6. This clonotype has at least ten counts. The V gene is TRBV20-1, the J gene TRBJ2-7; the match to TRBD1 covers 7 bases. The sequence was obtained from a girl aged 2-9 years with Fanconi anemia, due to receive a stem cell transplant. The sample consisted of PBMCs, taken before TCRalphabeta/CD19-depleted stem cell transplant. The CDR3 nucleotides read TGCAGTGCTAGAGGGACAGGTACAATCTACGAGCAGTACTTC. This sequence encodes CSARGTGTIYEQYF.